These 13 T cell receptor beta chains were sequenced from one sample in a study of OX40 agonist ivuxolimab in advanced cancers. The data were produced by immunoSEQ multiplex PCR, yet TCRdb's version contains in-frame clones alone and is incomplete. The table includes about 54,000 clones, 75% to 90% detected once. This material consisted of CD4+ or CD8+ T cells sorted from blood, taken in a trial of the OX40 agonist ivuxolimab. All receptors derive from an adult with an advanced solid tumor such as melanoma, head and neck, liver or kidney cancer.

This chain joins TRBV7-8 and TRBJ2-5; the match to TRBD1 covers 8 bases. The J call could be wrong; TRBJ2-7 is a better fit for the DNA end. The CDR3 length is 14 residues. Germline loops: CDR1 SGHVS, CDR2 FQNEAQ. The CDR3 region has the DNA TGTGCCAGCAGCATTGACAGGGGCGGTAGCGAGCAGTACTTC. Protein sequence: CASSIDRGGSEQYF.

The genes are TRBV7-3 and TRBJ1-1, with 7 bases matching TRBD1. CDR3 length equals 13 residues. The V segment lost 4 bases and the J segment 5 bases; nucleotides outside the gene matches: 4. Germline V gene data show CDR1 as SGHTA and CDR2 as FQGTGA. In nucleotides, the CDR3 is TGTGCCAGCAGCTCAGGGGGTCGGACTGAAGCTTTCTTT. This sequence encodes CASSSGGRTEAFF.

The rearrangement links TRBV19 to TRBJ1-1, with TRBD1 matching 7 bases. The J segment lost 1 base and the V segment lost 5 bases, leaving 7 bases of the junction unmatched. The length of the CDR3 is 15 residues. The germline CDR1 and CDR2 sequences are LNHDA and SQIVND (reference sequence). The CDR3 DNA follows: TGTGCCAGTAGTGAAAGGGACAGATGGAACACTGAAGCTTTCTTT. Amino acid sequence: CASSERDRWNTEAFF. Together with reference TRBV19 and TRBJ1-1, the CDR3 gives the full variable domain: DGGITQSPKYLFRKEGQNVTLSCEQNLNHDAMYWYRQDPGQGLRLIYYSQIVNDFQKGDIAEGYSVSREKKESFPLTVTSAQKNPTAFYLCASSERDRWNTEAFFGQGTRLTVV.

The chain has TRBV15 and TRBJ2-7; 10 nucleotides line up with TRBD1. The CDR3 is 15 residues long. J was trimmed by 5 bases and V by 3 bases; bases with no gene match: 7. Per germline, CDR1 LNHNV and CDR2 YYDKDF (reference sequence). The chain's CDR3 is CATSSQGQGPHEQYF. CDR3 DNA: TGTGCCACCAGCAGCCAGGGACAGGGGCCCCACGAGCAGTACTTC. Full variable domain (outside the CDR3, taken from reference TRBV15 and TRBJ2-7): DAMVIQNPRYQVTQFGKPVTLSCSQTLNHNVMYWYQQKSSQAPKLLFHYYDKDFNNEADTPDNFQSRRPNTSFCFLDIRSPGLGDTAMYLCATSSQGQGPHEQYFGPGTRLTVT.

This chain links TRBV5-1 with TRBJ2-3, with 9 bases fitting TRBD1. Germline-derived CDR1 and CDR2 are SGHRS and YFSETQ. J was trimmed by 9 bases and V by 0 bases; bases with no gene match: 2. This CDR3 region has 13 residues. The CDR3 sequence is CASSLGGQGTQYF. The CDR3 coding sequence is TGCGCCAGCAGCTTGGGGGGACAGGGAACGCAGTATTTT.

This chain links TRBV25-1 with TRBJ2-5; D uncertain. The CDR3 spans 11 residues. Germline V CDR1 and CDR2: MGHDK, SYGVNS. The V gene lost 5 bases and the J gene lost 2 bases, with 3 bases spanning the gap. The CDR3 DNA reads as TGTGCCAGCAGTCGGCAAGAGACCCAGTACTTC. Amino acids: CASSRQETQYF.

The chain is built from TRBV19 and TRBJ1-6, with a weak D call TRBD1 (6 bases). Germline assignment: CDR1 LNHDA and CDR2 SQIVND (reference sequence). With 11 bases removed from V and 7 bases from J, the gap between germline ends came to 15 bases. CDR3 length: 13 residues. Here the CDR3 reads CAGRRGANSPLHF. Here the CDR3 DNA reads TGTGCCGGTCGCCGGGGGGCGAATTCACCCCTCCACTTT.

The chain carries TRBV19 and TRBJ1-2; D is unclear. Germline lookup yields CDR1 LNHDA and CDR2 SQIVND (reference sequence). V was cut by 6 bases and J by 4 bases, with 6 bases left in between. CDR3 length: 11 amino acids. CDR3 coding DNA: TGTGCCAGTAGGGACGGCTATGGCTACACCTTC. It specifies CASRDGYGYTF.

The J gene is TRBJ1-2, the V gene TRBV11-2; D possibly corresponds to TRBD1 (6 bases). CDR1 and CDR2 from the germline V gene are SGHAT and FQNNGV. V lost 0 bases and J 6 bases, leaving 14 bases between the germline ends. This CDR3 is 15 amino acids long. The CDR3 DNA reads TGTGCCAGCAGCTTAGATCCGGGGGCCCGGGATGGCTACACCTTC. Translated: CASSLDPGARDGYTF.

This sequence joins TRBV29-1 and TRBJ2-6; a possible D gene is TRBD2 (5 bases). CDR1 SQVTM and CDR2 ANQGSEA come from the germline V gene. This CDR3 region has 15 residues. V was clipped by 4 bases and J by 0 bases, with 10 bases between them. The CDR3 is CSVAFGISGANVLTF. In DNA, the CDR3 is TGCAGCGTTGCGTTCGGGATCTCTGGGGCCAACGTCCTGACTTTC. Supplemented by reference TRBV29-1 and TRBJ2-6, the full variable domain reads SAVISQKPSRDICQRGTSLTIQCQVDSQVTMMFWYRQQPGQSLTLIATANQGSEATYESGFVIDKFPISRPNLTFSTLTVSNMSPEDSSIYLCSVAFGISGANVLTFGAGSRLTVL.

The chain employs TRBV6-1 and TRBJ2-5; 9 bases are shared with TRBD2. The J segment lost 5 bases and the V segment lost 9 bases, leaving 13 bases of the junction unmatched. Looked up from germline, CDR1 is MNHNS and CDR2 is SASEGT. The CDR3 runs 15 residues. The CDR3 reads CASQGLAGFGETQYF. The CDR3, as DNA: TGTGCCAGTCAAGGGCTAGCGGGGTTTGGGGAGACCCAGTACTTC.

The chain links TRBV9 to TRBJ1-2; D not certain. This CDR3 contains 11 residues. V lost 3 bases and J 6 bases, leaving 6 bases between the germline ends. Germline V gene sequence: CDR1 SGDLS, CDR2 YYNGEE. The CDR3, as DNA: TGTGCCAGCAGCGGAGGGAATGGCTACACCTTC. This encodes CASSGGNGYTF.

The chain has TRBV9 and TRBJ1-5, with D possibly matching TRBD1 (5 bases). The CDR3 covers 14 residues. Germline assignment: CDR1 SGDLS and CDR2 YYNGEE. Trimming stripped 3 bases from V and 5 bases from J, with 12 bases between. The CDR3 reads CASSAKGLDQPQHF. The DNA for the CDR3 is TGTGCCAGCAGCGCCAAGGGGTTGGATCAGCCCCAGCATTTT.